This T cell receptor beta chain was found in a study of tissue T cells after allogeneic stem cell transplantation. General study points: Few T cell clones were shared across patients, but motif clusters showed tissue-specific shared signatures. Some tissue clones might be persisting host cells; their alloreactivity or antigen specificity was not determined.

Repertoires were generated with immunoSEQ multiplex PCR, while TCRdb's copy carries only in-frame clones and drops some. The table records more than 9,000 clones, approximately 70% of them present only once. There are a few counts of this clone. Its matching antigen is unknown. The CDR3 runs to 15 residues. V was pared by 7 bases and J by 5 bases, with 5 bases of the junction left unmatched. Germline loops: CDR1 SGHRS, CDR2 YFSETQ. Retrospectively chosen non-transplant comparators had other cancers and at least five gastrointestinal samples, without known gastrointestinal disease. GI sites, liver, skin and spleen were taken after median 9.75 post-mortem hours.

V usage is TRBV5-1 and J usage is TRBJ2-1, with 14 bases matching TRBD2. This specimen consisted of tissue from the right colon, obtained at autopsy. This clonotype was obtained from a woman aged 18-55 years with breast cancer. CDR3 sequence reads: CASRTGLAGDNEQFF. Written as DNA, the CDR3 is TGCGCCAGCCGGACGGGACTAGCGGGAGACAATGAGCAGTTCTTC.